This TCR beta chain was retrieved from a study of CD8 T cells in ankylosing spondylitis. For this clonotype: Its antigen remains unknown.

Quantitative 5'-RACE with molecular barcodes was used to make the TCR beta libraries. MiXCR, run by TCRdb on the 5' RACE reads, gives a single entry per CDR3 protein. In the table there are under 950,000 distinct CDR3 sequences, 15% to 20% of which are singletons. Study results and caveats: In ankylosing spondylitis blood, a motif of seven to nine highly homologous TCR beta variants appeared characteristic.

The source is a male donor with ankylosing spondylitis. The sequenced material came from blood, either unsorted or a sorted T cell fraction (not recorded which).

Here the CDR3 DNA reads TGTGCCAGCAGTTACTCGAAGAGGCTAGGCAGAGAGACCCAGTACTTC. Amino acid sequence: CASSYSKRLGRETQYF. The chain recombines TRBV6-2 or TRBV6-3 with TRBJ2-5; D call uncertain. Between the trimmed V and J ends, which lost 0 bases and 4 bases, there was a span of 15 bases. The CDR3 has 16 amino acids. Germline loops: CDR1 MNHEY, CDR2 SVGEGT.